The source of this T cell receptor beta chain is a study of shared T cell receptors in the human thymus. Repertoires were generated with immunoSEQ multiplex PCR, while TCRdb's copy carries only in-frame clones and drops some. The sample lists 550,000 to 800,000 clones, approximately 85% occurring once. The V gene lost 3 bases and the J gene lost 1 base, with 12 bases spanning the gap. This CDR3 has 15 amino acids. Germline V gives CDR1 PRHDT, CDR2 FYEKMQ (reference sequence). In addition, the sample was reused for a study of human thymus T cells. This second report adds: Thymus tissue was removed during corrective cardiac surgery. Unrelated individuals reportedly shared highly overlapping thymic TCR repertoires.

The clonotype originates from a girl less than two years old with a congenital heart defect. The source material was thymocytes. The gene calls are TRBV13 and TRBJ2-5; no definite D call. The chain's CDR3 is CASSFALRIQETQYF. The CDR3 bases are TGTGCCAGCAGCTTCGCCCTAAGAATCCAAGAGACCCAGTACTTC.